This TCR beta chain was recorded in a study of cytomegalovirus exposure and HLA in healthy donors. Germline assignment: CDR1 MDHEN and CDR2 SYDVKM. Trimming took 3 bases from V and 5 from J, leaving 14 bases between them. The CDR3 extends over 15 amino acids. Both 60 Vbeta primers and 13 Jbeta primers went into the PCR. Data came from immunoSEQ multiplex PCR; TCRdb stores just in-frame clones and leaves some out. Of 150,000 to 200,000 clones in the sample, roughly 74% were seen once. Sequences were obtained from PBMCs. The origin of this receptor is a woman aged 25 to 39 in good health and CMV-seropositive. The chain uses TRBV28 and TRBJ1-5, with no clear D. CDR3 DNA: TGTGCCAGCAGTTTGATGGGCGCGGGCGATCAGCCCCAGCATTTT. Amino acid sequence: CASSLMGAGDQPQHF.